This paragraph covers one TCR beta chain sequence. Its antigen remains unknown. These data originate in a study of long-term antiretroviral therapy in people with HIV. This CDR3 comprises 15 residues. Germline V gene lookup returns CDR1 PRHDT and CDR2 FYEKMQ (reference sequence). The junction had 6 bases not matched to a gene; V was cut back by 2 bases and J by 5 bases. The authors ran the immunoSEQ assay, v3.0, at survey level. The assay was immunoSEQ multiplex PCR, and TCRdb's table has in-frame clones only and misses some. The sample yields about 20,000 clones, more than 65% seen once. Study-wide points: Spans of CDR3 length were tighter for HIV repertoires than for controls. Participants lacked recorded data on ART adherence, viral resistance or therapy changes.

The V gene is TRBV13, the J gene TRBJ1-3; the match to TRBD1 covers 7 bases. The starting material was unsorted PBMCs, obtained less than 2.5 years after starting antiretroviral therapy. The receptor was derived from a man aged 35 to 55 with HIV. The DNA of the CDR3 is TGTGCCAGCAGCTTAATCTCGACAGGGAGAAACACCATATATTTT. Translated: CASSLISTGRNTIYF.